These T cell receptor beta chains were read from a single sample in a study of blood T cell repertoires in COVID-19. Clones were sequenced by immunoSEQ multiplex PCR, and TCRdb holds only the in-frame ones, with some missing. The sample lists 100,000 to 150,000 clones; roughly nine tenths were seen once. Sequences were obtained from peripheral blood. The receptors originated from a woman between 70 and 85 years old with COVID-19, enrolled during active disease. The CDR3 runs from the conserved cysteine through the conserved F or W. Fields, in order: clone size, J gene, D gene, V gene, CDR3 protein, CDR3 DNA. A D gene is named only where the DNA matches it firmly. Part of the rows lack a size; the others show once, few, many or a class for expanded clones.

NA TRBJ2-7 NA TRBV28 CASSEAGGRTLGEQYF TGTGCCAGCAGTGAGGCCGGCGGGCGCACCCTCGGCGAGCAGTACTTC
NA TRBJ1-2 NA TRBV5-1 CASSPELEGGYTF TGCGCCAGCAGCCCGGAGTTGGAGGGGGGCTACACCTTC
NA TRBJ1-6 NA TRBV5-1 CASSLDGQSSYNSPLHF TGCGCCAGCAGCTTGGACGGACAGAGCTCCTATAATTCACCCCTCCACTTT
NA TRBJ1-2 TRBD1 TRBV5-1 CASSLSGQGFLRGYTF TGCGCCAGCAGCTTGTCGGGACAGGGGTTCCTACGCGGCTACACCTTC
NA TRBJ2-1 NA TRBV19 CASSNLLWSSEQFF TGTGCCAGTAGTAACCTCCTGTGGAGCAGCGAGCAGTTCTTC
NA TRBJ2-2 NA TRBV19 CASSPGVAGELFF TGTGCCAGTAGCCCAGGGGTAGCCGGGGAGCTGTTTTTT
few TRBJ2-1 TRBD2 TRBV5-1 CASSSTTSGGARGEQFF TGCGCCAGCAGCTCCACCACTAGCGGGGGGGCCAGGGGTGAGCAGTTCTTC
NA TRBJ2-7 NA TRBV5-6 CASSLGQNYEQYF TGTGCCAGCAGCTTGGGCCAGAACTACGAGCAGTACTTC
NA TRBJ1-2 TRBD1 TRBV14 CASSFGQATSNYGYTF TGTGCCAGCAGTTTCGGACAGGCGACATCTAACTATGGCTACACCTTC
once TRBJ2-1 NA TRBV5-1 CASRRGGSYNEQFF TGCGCCAGTCGACGAGGGGGCTCCTACAATGAGCAGTTCTTC
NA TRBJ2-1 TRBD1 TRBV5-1 CASSLGPDREPNEQFF TGCGCCAGCAGCTTGGGGCCGGACAGGGAACCCAATGAGCAGTTCTTC
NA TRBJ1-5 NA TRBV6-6 CASTRTAYSNQPQHF TGTGCCAGCACTAGGACAGCATATAGCAATCAGCCCCAGCATTTT
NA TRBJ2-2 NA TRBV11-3 CASSFRGAGTGELFF TGTGCCAGCAGCTTTAGGGGCGCTGGCACCGGGGAGCTGTTTTTT
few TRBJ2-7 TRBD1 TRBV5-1 CASSLAGQGLYEQYF TGCGCCAGCAGCTTGGCTGGACAGGGCCTCTACGAGCAGTACTTC
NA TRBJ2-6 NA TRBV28 CASSPPTATSGANVLTF TGTGCCAGCAGTCCCCCGACAGCCACCTCTGGGGCCAACGTCCTGACTTTC
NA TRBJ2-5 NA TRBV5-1 CASSLGQVQETQYF TGCGCCAGCAGCTTGGGGCAGGTCCAAGAGACCCAGTACTTC
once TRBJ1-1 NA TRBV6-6 CASSPPSGEAFF TGTGCCAGCAGCCCCCCCTCGGGGGAAGCTTTCTTT
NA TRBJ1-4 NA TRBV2 CASSEALQGNEKLFF TGTGCCAGCAGTGAAGCGCTACAGGGCAATGAAAAACTGTTTTTT
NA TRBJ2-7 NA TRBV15 CATSRAMERYEQYF TGTGCCACCAGCAGAGCTATGGAGCGGTACGAGCAGTACTTC
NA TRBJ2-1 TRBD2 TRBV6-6 CASRLAGGPYNEQFF TGTGCCAGCAGACTAGCGGGGGGGCCGTACAATGAGCAGTTCTTC
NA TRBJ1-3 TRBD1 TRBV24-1 CATQGVGNTIYF TGTGCCACCCAGGGGGTAGGAAACACCATATATTTT
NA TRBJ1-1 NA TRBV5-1 CASSRWTMSAEAFF TGCGCCAGCAGCCGTTGGACTATGTCAGCTGAAGCTTTCTTT
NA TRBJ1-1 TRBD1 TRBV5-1 CASRDRVGLNTEAFF TGCGCCAGCAGGGACAGGGTTGGGTTGAACACTGAAGCTTTCTTT
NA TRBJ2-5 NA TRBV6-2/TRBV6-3 CASSTGPWETQYF TGTGCCAGCAGTACAGGGCCCTGGGAGACCCAGTACTTC
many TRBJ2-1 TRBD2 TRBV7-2 CASSLRPSGGVFLNEQFF TGTGCCAGCAGCTTACGGCCTAGCGGGGGGGTTTTTCTCAATGAGCAGTTCTTC
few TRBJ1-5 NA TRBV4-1 CASSQDWGGNQPQHF TGCGCCAGCAGCCAAGACTGGGGGGGAAATCAGCCCCAGCATTTT
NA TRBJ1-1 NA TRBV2 CASSGGALNTEAFF TGTGCCAGCAGCGGGGGGGCACTTAACACTGAAGCTTTCTTT
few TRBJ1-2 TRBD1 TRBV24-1 CATSDPGQGYGYTF TGTGCCACCAGTGATCCGGGACAGGGCTATGGCTACACCTTC
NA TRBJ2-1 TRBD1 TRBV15 CATSKGTGGNNEQFF TGTGCCACCAGCAAGGGGACAGGGGGCAACAATGAGCAGTTCTTC
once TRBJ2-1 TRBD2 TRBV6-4 CASSAPTSGGYNEQFF TGTGCCAGCAGTGCCCCGACTAGCGGGGGGTACAATGAGCAGTTCTTC
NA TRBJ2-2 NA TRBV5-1 CASSLQSTGELFF TGCGCCAGCAGCTTGCAGTCCACCGGGGAGCTGTTTTTT
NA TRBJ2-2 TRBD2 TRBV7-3 CASSWGLVGTGELFF TGTGCCAGCAGCTGGGGACTAGTTGGCACCGGGGAGCTGTTTTTT
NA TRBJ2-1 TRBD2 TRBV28 CASSLLTSGGGNEQFF TGTGCCAGCAGTTTGCTAACTAGCGGGGGGGGTAATGAGCAGTTCTTC
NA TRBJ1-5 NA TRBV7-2 CASSLGGPNSNQPQHF TGTGCCAGCAGCTTGGGGGGACCGAATAGCAATCAGCCCCAGCATTTT
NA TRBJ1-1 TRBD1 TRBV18 CASSVSGTATEAFF TGTGCCAGCTCAGTATCCGGGACAGCCACTGAAGCTTTCTTT
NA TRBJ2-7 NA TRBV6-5 CASSSSGTQNGQYF TGTGCCAGCAGTTCTTCCGGGACACAGAATGGGCAGTACTTC
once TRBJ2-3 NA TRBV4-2 CASSQDLQGTDTQYF TGTGCCAGCAGCCAAGATCTCCAGGGCACAGATACGCAGTATTTT
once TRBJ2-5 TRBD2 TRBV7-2 CASSLVGGDKTQYF TGTGCCAGCAGCTTAGTGGGGGGGGATAAGACCCAGTACTTC
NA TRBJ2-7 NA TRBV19 CASSTSGQSQIPQYF TGTGCCAGTAGTACTAGTGGACAGAGTCAGATTCCGCAGTACTTC
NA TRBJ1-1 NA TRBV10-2 CASSESWGRSTEAFF TGCGCCAGCAGTGAGTCGTGGGGCCGGAGCACTGAAGCTTTCTTT
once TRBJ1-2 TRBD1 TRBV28 CASRLGDRSLYGYTF TGTGCCAGCAGATTAGGGGACAGGAGTCTCTATGGCTACACCTTC
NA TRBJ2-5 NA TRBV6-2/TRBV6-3 CASSYSMGGGSETQYF TGTGCCAGCAGTTACTCGATGGGCGGAGGGTCAGAGACCCAGTACTTC
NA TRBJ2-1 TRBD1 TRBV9 CARIPRQGIWEQFF TGTGCCCGCATCCCGAGACAGGGGATTTGGGAGCAGTTCTTC
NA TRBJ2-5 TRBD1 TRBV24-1 CATSERTGGQETQYF TGTGCCACCAGTGAGCGTACAGGGGGCCAAGAGACCCAGTACTTC
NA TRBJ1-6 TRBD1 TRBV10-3 CATGSGGNNSPLHF TGTGCCACCGGGTCAGGGGGCAATAATTCACCCCTCCACTTT
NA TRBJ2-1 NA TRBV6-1 CASSELGGNYNEQFF TGTGCCAGCAGTGAGCTTGGAGGGAACTACAATGAGCAGTTCTTC
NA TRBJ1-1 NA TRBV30 CAWSRGQLTEAFF TGTGCCTGGAGTAGAGGACAGCTAACTGAAGCTTTCTTT
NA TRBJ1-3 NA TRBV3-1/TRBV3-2 CASSQGPWGVTIYF TGTGCCAGCAGCCAAGGACCCTGGGGAGTCACCATATATTTT
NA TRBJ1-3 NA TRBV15 CATSRDYSDSGNTIYF TGTGCCACCAGCAGAGATTACTCCGACTCTGGAAACACCATATATTTT
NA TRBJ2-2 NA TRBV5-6 CASSSNSVYGELFF TGTGCCAGCAGCTCCAATAGCGTATACGGGGAGCTGTTTTTT
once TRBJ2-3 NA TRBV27 CASSSEGGGTDTQYF TGTGCCAGCAGTTCCGAGGGCGGGGGCACAGATACGCAGTATTTT